The next 25 T cell receptor beta chains were all read from a single sample in a study of T cell responses to AZD1222 COVID-19 vaccine. Libraries were prepared by immunoSEQ multiplex PCR; TCRdb keeps only in-frame clonotypes and omits some of them. The sample records roughly 120,000 clones, roughly nine tenths being singletons. The starting material was peripheral blood, obtained on day 0 of AZD1222 vaccination. The receptors stem from an adult in good health.

This chain links TRBV28 with TRBJ1-2, with TRBD1 as a possible D gene (5 bases). Germline V gives CDR1 MDHEN, CDR2 SYDVKM. The germline V and J ends were trimmed by 2 bases and 6 bases, with 7 bases remaining between them. This CDR3 has 12 residues. CDR3 DNA sequence: TGTGCCAGCAGTTTACTAGGGGATGGCTACACCTTC. Its translation: CASSLLGDGYTF.

The V gene is TRBV27, the J gene TRBJ2-7; 10 nucleotides align to TRBD1. This CDR3 is 15 amino acids long. Germline trimming cut 0 bases from V and 2 bases from J; bases unmatched to any gene: 1. Germline V gives CDR1 MNHEY, CDR2 SMNVEV (reference sequence). The CDR3 sequence: CASSLSGTGAYEQYF. DNA for the CDR3: TGTGCCAGCAGTTTATCAGGGACAGGGGCCTACGAGCAGTACTTC.

This chain uses TRBV19 with TRBJ1-1, with TRBD1 matching over 8 bases. With 9 bases clipped from V and 6 bases from J, the junction kept 3 bases outside the gene matches. The germline V gene has CDR1 LNHDA and CDR2 SQIVND (reference sequence). The CDR3 runs 11 residues. The CDR3 loop is CASRGQSEAFF. In DNA, the CDR3 is TGTGCCAGCAGGGGGCAATCTGAAGCTTTCTTT.

The chain has TRBV6-5 and TRBJ1-5; D gene uncertain. From germline, CDR1 is MNHEY and CDR2 SVGAGI. The ends were cut back, 0 bases at V and 4 bases at J, with 13 bases in the middle. The CDR3 consists of 16 residues. For the CDR3, the DNA is TGTGCCAGCAGTTACTCGGGTAAGGGTGGGAATCAGCCCCAGCATTTT. Its translation: CASSYSGKGGNQPQHF.

The gene calls are TRBV19 and TRBJ2-7; 11 nucleotides match TRBD1. The CDR3 has 14 amino acids. V was pared by 6 bases and J by 8 bases, with 9 bases of the junction left unmatched. CDR1 and CDR2 from the germline V gene are LNHDA and SQIVND (reference sequence). Here the CDR3 DNA reads TGTGCCAGTAGATCCGGGACAGGGGGAGACAAGCAGTACTTC. Encoded protein: CASRSGTGGDKQYF.

This clone was observed once. V usage is TRBV28 and J usage is TRBJ2-2; unclear D gene. CDR1 MDHEN and CDR2 SYDVKM come from the germline V gene. This CDR3 is built from 15 residues. V shed 6 bases and J shed 8 bases, with 19 bases lying between them. CDR3 residues: CASSAPDRSRGELFF. CDR3 DNA: TGTGCCAGCAGCGCCCCTGACCGGAGCCGTGGGGAGCTGTTTTTT.

The chain is built from TRBV3-1 (or the pseudogene TRBV3-2) and TRBJ1-5; D not resolved. Germline V gene lookup returns CDR1 LGHDT and CDR2 YNNKEL (reference sequence). This CDR3 has 13 amino acids. V shed 3 bases and J shed 7 bases, with 10 bases lying between them. This CDR3 is CASSQGGRQPQHF. The CDR3 bases are TGTGCCAGCAGCCAGGGAGGGAGACAGCCCCAGCATTTT.

J is TRBJ1-3 and V is TRBV3-1 (or the pseudogene TRBV3-2); D perhaps matches TRBD1 (5 bases). Germline CDR1 is LGHDT and CDR2 is YNNKEL (reference sequence). The CDR3 consists of 12 residues. Trimming pared 6 bases from V and 4 bases from J, leaving 7 bases between. CDR3 amino acids: CASSKGGNTIYF. The CDR3 nucleotides are TGTGCCAGCAGTAAGGGGGGAAACACCATATATTTT.

The chain has TRBV30 and TRBJ1-1; a weak D match, TRBD1 (5 bases). The germline V and J ends were trimmed by 7 bases and 5 bases, with 14 bases remaining between them. This CDR3 has 12 amino acids. The germline gives CDR1 GTSNPN, CDR2 SVGIG (reference sequence). This CDR3 is CASHPWGTEAFF. As DNA, the CDR3 is TGTGCCTCCCATCCGTGGGGGACTGAAGCTTTCTTT.

J is TRBJ2-7 and V is TRBV6-1, with D unresolved. The CDR3 extends over 14 amino acids. Germline-derived CDR1 and CDR2 are MNHNS and SASEGT. Trimming removed 10 bases at V and 1 base at J, with 17 bases between. The CDR3 protein is CATTEDLQSYEQYF. The DNA for the CDR3 is TGTGCCACCACTGAAGACTTACAATCCTACGAGCAGTACTTC.

The chain joins TRBV7-8 to TRBJ2-7; no definite D call. The V end was cut by 3 bases, the J end by 2 bases, with 14 bases between. This CDR3 spans 15 amino acids. CDR1 SGHVS and CDR2 FQNEAQ come from the germline V gene. CDR3 sequence: CASSFRVPETYEQYF. In DNA, the CDR3 is TGTGCCAGCAGCTTTAGGGTTCCGGAAACCTACGAGCAGTACTTC. The full variable domain, its missing parts supplied by reference TRBV7-8 and TRBJ2-7, is GAGVSQSPRYKVAKRGQDVALRCDPISGHVSLFWYQQALGQGPEFLTYFQNEAQLDKSGLPSDRFFAERPEGSVSTLKIQRTQQEDSAVYLCASSFRVPETYEQYFGPGTRLTVT.

The gene calls are TRBV5-1 and TRBJ2-2; D possibly corresponds to TRBD1 (8 bases). This CDR3 contains 16 residues. Looked up from germline, CDR1 is SGHRS and CDR2 is YFSETQ. V was pared by 7 bases and J by 4 bases, with 20 bases between. The CDR3 DNA is TGCGCCAGCGGGGAGGGACAGGTTGTCGGCACCGGGGAGCTGTTTTTT. As protein: CASGEGQVVGTGELFF.

The genes are TRBV18 and TRBJ2-5; D uncertain. Trimming took off 3 bases at V and 5 bases at J, with 13 bases between the two ends. Germline V gene sequence: CDR1 KGHSH, CDR2 LQKENI. The CDR3 consists of 14 residues. The CDR3 protein is CASSPILGKETQYF. The CDR3 nucleotides read TGTGCCAGCTCACCGATTTTGGGGAAGGAGACCCAGTACTTC.

The rearrangement uses TRBV7-3 and TRBJ2-6; D not certain. Trimming took 1 base from V and 1 from J, leaving 5 bases between them. This CDR3 comprises 15 residues. CDR1 is SGHTA and CDR2 is FQGTGA in the germline V gene. The CDR3 protein is CASSLMQSGANVLTF. CDR3 DNA sequence: TGTGCCAGCAGCTTAATGCAATCTGGGGCCAACGTCCTGACTTTC.

The rearrangement links TRBV10-3 to TRBJ1-2, with a tentative D call TRBD1 (5 bases). Deletions cut 0 bases from V and 4 bases from J, with 9 bases between. Germline V lookup: CDR1 ENHRY, CDR2 SYGVKD. The CDR3 consists of 14 residues. The CDR3 DNA is TGTGCCATCAGTGAGTCGGTGGGGGGCTATGGCTACACCTTC. Its translation is CAISESVGGYGYTF.

The V call is TRBV24-1, the J call TRBJ2-1; TRBD1 matches 7 bases. V trimming: 0 bases; J trimming: 7 bases; junction bases outside the gene matches: 8. The length of the CDR3 is 16 residues. Germline V CDR1 and CDR2: KGHDR, SFDVKD. This chain's CDR3 is CATSDLQTGMENEQFF. CDR3 coding DNA: TGTGCCACCAGTGATTTGCAGACAGGGATGGAGAATGAGCAGTTCTTC.

This chain links TRBV30 with TRBJ2-7; no clear D gene. The CDR3 spans 11 residues. Looked up from germline, CDR1 is GTSNPN and CDR2 is SVGIG (reference sequence). V was shortened by 0 bases and J by 9 bases, with 9 bases between the two germline ends. The CDR3 DNA reads TGTGCCTGGAGTGTACAAGGAAGGCAGTACTTC. Amino acid sequence: CAWSVQGRQYF.

This clone was observed once. This chain joins TRBV7-2 and TRBJ2-3, with D hard to call. Trimming removed 6 bases from V and 0 bases from J, with 4 bases in between. CDR3 size: 12 residues. The V gene's germline CDR1 is SGHTA and CDR2 FQGNSA. The CDR3 DNA is TGTGCCAGCAGACAAAGCACAGATACGCAGTATTTT. It encodes CASRQSTDTQYF. Supplemented by reference TRBV7-2 and TRBJ2-3, the full variable domain reads GAGVSQSPSNKVTEKGKDVELRCDPISGHTALYWYRQSLGQGLEFLIYFQGNSAPDKSGLPSDRFSAERTGGSVSTLTIQRTQQEDSAVYLCASRQSTDTQYFGPGTRLTVL.

The rearrangement links TRBV5-4 to TRBJ2-1; 9 positions agree with TRBD2. Germline V CDR1 and CDR2: SGHNT, YYREEE (reference sequence). V gave up 2 bases and J gave up 9 bases; unmatched junction bases: 9. This CDR3 is built from 15 residues. The CDR3 spells CASSFGSGSGGEQFF. The CDR3 region has the DNA TGTGCCAGCAGCTTCGGTAGCGGGAGTGGGGGTGAGCAGTTCTTC.

The V and J genes are TRBV19 and TRBJ1-2; 7 nucleotides align to TRBD1. Trimming took 3 bases from V and 0 from J; bases not matched to a gene: 1. The CDR3 totals 14 residues. Germline loops: CDR1 LNHDA, CDR2 SQIVND (reference sequence). CDR3 bases: TGTGCCAGTAGTATGGGGACAGCTAACTATGGCTACACCTTC. Protein product: CASSMGTANYGYTF.

V gene TRBV9 combines with J gene TRBJ2-1; 7 positions match TRBD2. V dropped 2 bases and J dropped 8; count of bases not matched to a gene: 7. Germline CDR1 and CDR2: SGDLS and YYNGEE. The CDR3 covers 14 residues. CDR3 in DNA: TGTGCCAGCAGCGTTACGCGGGAGATTGATGAGCAGTTCTTC. This translates into CASSVTREIDEQFF.

The genes are TRBV19 and TRBJ1-5; tentatively, D is TRBD1 (6 bases). Per germline, CDR1 LNHDA and CDR2 SQIVND (reference sequence). This CDR3 comprises 16 residues. The V gene lost 4 bases and the J gene lost 7 bases, with 20 bases spanning the gap. In nucleotides, the CDR3 is TGTGCCAGTAGTAAGGAAACAGGGACCGGGGGACAGCCCCAGCATTTT. Translating gives CASSKETGTGGQPQHF.

The V gene is TRBV5-1, the J gene TRBJ2-3; 7 nucleotides agree with TRBD2. The CDR3 is made up of 16 amino acids. Germline lookup yields CDR1 SGHRS and CDR2 YFSETQ. J was trimmed by 5 bases and V by 7 bases; bases with no gene match: 16. In DNA form, the CDR3 reads TGCGCCAGCTCCCGGGCTAGCGGACTCTCTGGAGATACGCAGTATTTT. It yields the protein CASSRASGLSGDTQYF.

The J gene is TRBJ1-5, the V gene TRBV24-1; no reliable D call. The CDR3 runs to 15 residues. The germline V gene has CDR1 KGHDR and CDR2 SFDVKD. V gave up 3 bases and J gave up 5 bases, with 13 bases separating them. The DNA of the CDR3 is TGTGCCACCAGTGATCCCGATACCGAAGATCAGCCCCAGCATTTT. It specifies CATSDPDTEDQPQHF.

The chain employs TRBV6-6 and TRBJ1-1; D gene unclear. CDR1 is MNHNY, CDR2 SVGAGI, per germline (reference sequence). There are 13 residues in the CDR3. Trimming removed 8 bases from V and 0 bases from J, with 10 bases in between. CDR3 DNA: TGTGCCAGCTACGATCGAGTGAACACTGAAGCTTTCTTT. Translating gives CASYDRVNTEAFF.